These 3 T cell receptor beta chains were all obtained from the same sample, sequenced in a study of cytomegalovirus exposure and HLA in healthy donors. The PCR had 60 Vbeta and 13 Jbeta primers. Here immunoSEQ multiplex PCR was the method, and the copy in TCRdb shows in-frame clones only, minus some. The table records about 160,000 clones, 50% to 75% of them present only once. The source material was PBMCs. The receptor set was obtained from a woman aged 55-69 years in good health and CMV-seropositive.

This clone has a handful of counts. CDR3 sequence (DNA): TGCGCCAGCAGCACCCGGACAGGGAACTACGAGCAGTACTTC. Translating gives CASSTRTGNYEQYF. The V gene is TRBV5-1, the J gene TRBJ2-7, with 8 bases lining up with TRBD1. This CDR3 has 14 amino acids. Germline CDR1 reads SGHRS; CDR2 reads YFSETQ. The trim removed 4 bases at V and 3 bases at J, leaving 6 bases unmatched.

The genes are TRBV25-1 and TRBJ2-1; possible D gene TRBD1, 6 bases. Germline CDR1 MGHDK, CDR2 SYGVNS. The CDR3 is made up of 14 amino acids. V gave up 4 bases and J gave up 7 bases, with 14 bases separating them. The CDR3 loop reads CASSVAQGRNEQFF. As DNA, the CDR3 is TGTGCCAGCAGTGTCGCGCAGGGGCGGAATGAGCAGTTCTTC.

This clone was observed once. The V and J genes are TRBV4-1 and TRBJ2-5; tentatively, D is TRBD2 (5 bases). The germline V gene encodes CDR1 MGHRA and CDR2 YSYEKL. With 1 base removed from V and 4 bases from J, the gap between germline ends came to 19 bases. The CDR3 sequence is 17 residues long. The CDR3 spells CASSQGVNSVVPETQYF. CDR3 nucleotides: TGCGCCAGCAGCCAAGGAGTGAATAGCGTGGTCCCAGAGACCCAGTACTTC.